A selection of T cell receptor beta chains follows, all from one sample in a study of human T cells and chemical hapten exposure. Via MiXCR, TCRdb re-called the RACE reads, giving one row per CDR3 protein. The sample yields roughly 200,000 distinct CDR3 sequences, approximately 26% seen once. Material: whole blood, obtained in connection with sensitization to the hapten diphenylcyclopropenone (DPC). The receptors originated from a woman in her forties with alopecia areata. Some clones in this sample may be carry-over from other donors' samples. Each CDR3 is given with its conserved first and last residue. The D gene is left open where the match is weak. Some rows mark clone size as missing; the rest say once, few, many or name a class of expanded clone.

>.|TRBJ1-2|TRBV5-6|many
CASSLPDRLGYGYTF
TGTGCCAGCAGCTTACCCGACAGGCTCGGCTATGGCTACACCTTC
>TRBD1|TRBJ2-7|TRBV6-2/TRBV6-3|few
CASSLGGTGLYEQYF
TGTGCCAGCAGTCTAGGTGGGACAGGCCTCTACGAGCAGTACTTC
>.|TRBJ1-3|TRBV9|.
CASRQDSGNTIYF
TGTGCCAGCAGACAGGACTCTGGAAACACCATATATTTT
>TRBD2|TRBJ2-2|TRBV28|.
CASSSPGTSGSRTGELFF
TGTGCCAGCAGTTCGCCGGGGACTAGCGGGAGTAGGACCGGGGAGCTGTTTTTT
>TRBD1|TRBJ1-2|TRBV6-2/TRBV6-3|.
CASCRQGGYGYTF
TGTGCCAGCTGTAGACAGGGAGGCTATGGCTACACCTTC
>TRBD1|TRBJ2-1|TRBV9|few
CASSVGTGFYNEQFF
TGTGCCAGCAGCGTAGGGACAGGGTTTTACAATGAGCAGTTCTTC
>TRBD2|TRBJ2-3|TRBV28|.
CASSLWGERGPQPDTQYF
TGTGCCAGCAGTTTATGGGGGGAGCGGGGCCCCCAGCCAGATACGCAGTATTTT
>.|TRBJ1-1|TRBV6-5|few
CASSSWQTVGNTEAFF
TGTGCCAGCAGTTCCTGGCAGACAGTAGGGAACACTGAAGCTTTCTTT
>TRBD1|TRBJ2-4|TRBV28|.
CASSSGQGDIQYF
TGTGCCAGCAGTTCGGGACAGGGTGACATTCAGTACTTC
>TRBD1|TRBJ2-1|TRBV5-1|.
CASSWDRDSAFF
TGCGCCAGCAGCTGGGACAGGGACAGTGCGTTCTTC
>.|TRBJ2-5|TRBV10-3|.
CAISETTQETQYF
TGTGCCATCAGTGAGACAACTCAAGAGACCCAGTACTTC
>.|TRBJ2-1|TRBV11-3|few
CASSEGRGPYNEQFF
TGTGCCAGCAGTGAGGGGAGAGGCCCCTACAATGAGCAGTTCTTC
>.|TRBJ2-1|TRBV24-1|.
CATSDVSGWGPSSNEQFF
TGTGCCACCAGCGATGTTTCAGGGTGGGGACCCTCTAGCAATGAGCAGTTCTTC
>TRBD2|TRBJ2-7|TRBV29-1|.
CSVEEGTSGSREQYF
TGCAGCGTTGAAGAGGGGACTAGCGGGAGCCGAGAGCAGTACTTC
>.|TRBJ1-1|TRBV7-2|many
CASRPGGADTEAFF
TGTGCCAGCAGACCAGGCGGAGCGGACACTGAAGCTTTCTTT
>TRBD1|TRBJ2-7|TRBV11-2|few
CASSLVPGTGGFKQYF
TGTGCCAGCAGCTTAGTACCTGGGACAGGGGGCTTTAAGCAGTACTTC
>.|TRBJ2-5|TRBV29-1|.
CSVWKAQETQYF
TGCAGCGTTTGGAAGGCCCAAGAGACCCAGTACTTC
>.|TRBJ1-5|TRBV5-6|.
CASSLNVAQPQHF
TGTGCCAGCAGCTTGAACGTTGCCCAGCCCCAGCATTTT
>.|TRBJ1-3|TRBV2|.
CASSDVRIPTRTIYF
TGTGCCAGCAGTGATGTTCGAATTCCCACCCGCACCATATATTTT
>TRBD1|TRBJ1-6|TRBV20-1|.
CSAREPGGGNSPLHF
TGCAGTGCTAGAGAACCAGGGGGGGGGAATTCACCCCTCCACTTT
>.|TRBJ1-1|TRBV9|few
CASSREEGLRTEAFF
TGTGCCAGCAGCAGAGAGGAGGGGCTGAGGACTGAAGCTTTCTTT
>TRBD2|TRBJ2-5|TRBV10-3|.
CAISAGGIQETQYF
TGTGCCATCAGTGCGGGGGGAATCCAAGAGACCCAGTACTTC
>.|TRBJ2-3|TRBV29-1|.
CSGRDGGADTQYF
TGCAGCGGCCGGGACGGCGGTGCAGATACGCAGTATTTT
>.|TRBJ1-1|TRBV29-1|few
CSVEDLNLGEGSEAFF
TGCAGCGTTGAAGACCTAAACCTAGGGGAAGGGAGTGAAGCTTTCTTT
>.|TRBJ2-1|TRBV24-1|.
CATSVGPDFDEQFF
TGTGCCACCAGTGTGGGACCGGACTTCGATGAGCAGTTCTTC
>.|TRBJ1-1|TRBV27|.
CTSSFSGLDTEAFF
TGTACCAGCAGTTTCTCGGGGCTTGACACTGAAGCTTTCTTT
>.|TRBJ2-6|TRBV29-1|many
CSASGGAFSSGANVLTF
TGCAGCGCGAGTGGGGGGGCATTCTCCTCTGGGGCCAACGTCCTGACTTTC
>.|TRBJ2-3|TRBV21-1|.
CASSNGSSDTQYF
TGTGCCAGCAGCAACGGGAGTTCAGATACGCAGTATTTT
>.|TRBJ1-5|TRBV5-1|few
CASSSGWGNSNQPQHF
TGCGCCAGCAGCTCAGGATGGGGAAATAGCAATCAGCCCCAGCATTTT
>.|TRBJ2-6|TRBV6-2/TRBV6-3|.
CASSSMWSGANVLTF
TGTGCCAGCAGTTCGATGTGGTCTGGGGCCAACGTCCTGACTTTC
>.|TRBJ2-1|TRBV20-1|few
CSARAVNSGTNEQFF
TGCAGTGCTAGAGCCGTCAATTCCGGGACTAATGAGCAGTTCTTC
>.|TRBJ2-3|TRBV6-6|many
CASSYGRQSTDTQYF
TGTGCCAGCAGTTACGGACGTCAATCCACAGATACGCAGTATTTT
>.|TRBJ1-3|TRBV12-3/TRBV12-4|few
CASSWTDSGNTIYF
TGTGCCAGCAGTTGGACGGACTCTGGAAACACCATATATTTT
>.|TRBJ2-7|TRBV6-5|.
CASKGGNSYEQYF
TGTGCCAGCAAGGGCGGGAATAGCTACGAGCAGTACTTC
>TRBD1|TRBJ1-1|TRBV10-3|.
CAISGPGQGATEAFF
TGTGCCATCAGTGGCCCGGGACAGGGAGCCACTGAAGCTTTCTTT
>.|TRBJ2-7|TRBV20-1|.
CSARLGSYEQYF
TGCAGTGCTAGGTTGGGCTCCTACGAGCAGTACTTC
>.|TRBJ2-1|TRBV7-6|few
CASSFRDAAYNEQFF
TGTGCCAGCAGCTTCCGGGACGCTGCCTACAATGAGCAGTTCTTC
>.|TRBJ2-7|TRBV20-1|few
CSAGGRDMIYEQYF
TGCAGTGCTGGAGGACGGGATATGATCTACGAGCAGTACTTC
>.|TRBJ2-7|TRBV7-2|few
CASSLMGPPYEQYF
TGTGCCAGCAGCCTGATGGGTCCCCCCTACGAGCAGTACTTC
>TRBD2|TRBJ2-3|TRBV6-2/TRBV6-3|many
CASSYLAGNWYF
TGTGCCAGCAGTTACCTAGCGGGAAATTGGTATTTT
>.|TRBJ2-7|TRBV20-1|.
CSAPRLGSSYEQYF
TGCAGTGCTCCCCGGTTAGGGAGCTCCTACGAGCAGTACTTC
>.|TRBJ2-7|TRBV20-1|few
CSARGGAAQADYEQYF
TGCAGTGCTAGAGGGGGGGCAGCTCAGGCGGACTACGAGCAGTACTTC
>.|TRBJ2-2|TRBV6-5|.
CASSYSSTSNTGELFF
TGTGCCAGCAGTTACTCGAGCACTAGCAACACCGGGGAGCTGTTTTTT
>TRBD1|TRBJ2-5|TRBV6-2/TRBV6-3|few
CASRKQGGETQYF
TGTGCCAGCAGGAAACAGGGGGGAGAGACCCAGTACTTC
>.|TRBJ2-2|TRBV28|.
CASSSSGTGELFF
TGTGCCAGCAGTTCCTCAGGGACCGGGGAGCTGTTTTTT
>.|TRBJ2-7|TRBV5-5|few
CASSHWGGGSEQYF
TGTGCCAGCAGCCATTGGGGAGGCGGATCCGAGCAGTACTTC
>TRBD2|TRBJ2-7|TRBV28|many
CASSFLAGDPSSYEQYF
TGTGCCAGCAGTTTCCTAGCGGGAGACCCGAGCTCCTACGAGCAGTACTTC
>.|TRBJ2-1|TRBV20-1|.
CSARTRTPYNEQFF
TGCAGTGCCAGAACAAGGACACCCTACAATGAGCAGTTCTTC
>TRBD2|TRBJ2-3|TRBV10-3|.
CAISASYSTRTSPDTQYF
TGTGCCATCAGTGCCTCCTACTCTACACGGACTAGCCCAGATACGCAGTATTTT
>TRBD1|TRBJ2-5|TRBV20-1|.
CSAAKGQKETQYF
TGCAGTGCTGCGAAGGGACAGAAAGAGACCCAGTACTTC
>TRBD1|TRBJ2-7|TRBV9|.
CASSEGTVSYEQYF
TGTGCCAGCAGCGAGGGGACAGTTTCCTACGAGCAGTACTTC
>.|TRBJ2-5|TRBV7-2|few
CASSPQTGETQYF
TGTGCCAGCAGCCCCCAGACAGGCGAGACCCAGTACTTC
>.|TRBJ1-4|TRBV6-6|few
CASSNGGANEKLFF
TGTGCCAGCAGTAATGGGGGGGCTAATGAAAAACTGTTTTTT
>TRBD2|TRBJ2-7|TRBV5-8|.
CASSTRGGGAHEQYF
TGTGCCAGCAGCACCCGCGGGGGAGGGGCCCACGAGCAGTACTTC
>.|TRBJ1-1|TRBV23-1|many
CATPLGLRNTEAFF
TGCGCCACCCCTTTGGGGTTGAGGAACACTGAAGCTTTCTTT
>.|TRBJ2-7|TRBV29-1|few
CSVSSSGVSYEQYF
TGCAGCGTTTCGTCGTCGGGGGTATCCTACGAGCAGTACTTC
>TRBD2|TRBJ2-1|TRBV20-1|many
CSELAGDGNEQFF
TGCAGTGAATTAGCGGGAGATGGGAATGAGCAGTTCTTC
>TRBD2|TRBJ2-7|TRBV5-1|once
CASSITSGSYEQDF
TGCGCCAGCAGCATTACTAGCGGTTCCTACGAGCAGGACTTC
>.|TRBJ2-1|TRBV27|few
CASRGASWENEQFF
TGTGCCAGCCGTGGGGCCTCGTGGGAAAATGAGCAGTTCTTC